The 21 T cell receptor beta chains presented below share a single source sample, sequenced in a study of blood T cells in healthy people across ages. For the second PCR, which ran for about 7 to 11 cycles, a sample-barcoded 5' primer and a J-beta primer mix were used. TCRdb re-analysed the 5' RACE reads in MiXCR, keeping a single row per CDR3 protein. The table has over 1,200,000 distinct CDR3 sequences, 45% to 70% seen once. The sequenced sample was blood. These receptor sequences come from a man aged 18 to 29 in good health.

The chain employs TRBV27 and TRBJ2-7, with TRBD1 matching 8 bases. Trimming removed 5 bases from V and 2 bases from J; junction bases left unmatched: 8. Germline CDR1 is MNHEY and CDR2 is SMNVEV (reference sequence). This CDR3 is built from 15 residues. The CDR3 region has the DNA TGTGCCAGCAGTAACACCGGGACAGGCCCCTACGAGCAGTACTTC. It is translated as CASSNTGTGPYEQYF.

The V and J genes are TRBV12-3 or TRBV12-4 and TRBJ1-5; D possibly corresponds to TRBD1 (5 bases). Trimming pared 2 bases from V and 5 bases from J, leaving 13 bases between. CDR3 size: 15 residues. The CDR3: CASSLKGVNDQPQHF. Written as DNA, the CDR3 is TGTGCCAGCAGTTTAAAAGGGGTAAATGATCAGCCCCAGCATTTT.

This clonotype was observed a few times. V usage is TRBV6-5 and J usage is TRBJ2-1; TRBD2 matches 10 bases. Unmatched junction bases numbered 7, after V lost 10 bases and J lost 4 bases. The CDR3 length is 14 residues. Germline V lookup: CDR1 MNHEY, CDR2 SVGAGI. The CDR3 protein is CATRLAGAYNEQFF. The CDR3 DNA is TGTGCCACCAGGCTAGCGGGAGCGTACAATGAGCAGTTCTTC.

The V call is TRBV7-2, the J call TRBJ2-1; 7 bases match TRBD1. Germline V gene data show CDR1 as SGHTA and CDR2 as FQGNSA. With V trimmed by 5 bases and J by 0 bases, 10 bases remained unmatched. The CDR3 consists of 17 residues. The CDR3 spells CASSDPSTGYSYNEQFF. CDR3 in DNA: TGTGCCAGCAGCGACCCCTCGACAGGGTACTCCTACAATGAGCAGTTCTTC.

This clonotype was seen only a few times. The rearrangement links TRBV10-3 to TRBJ1-1; 7 bases line up with TRBD1. Germline V gives CDR1 ENHRY, CDR2 SYGVKD. The CDR3 runs to 15 residues. V trimming: 10 bases; J trimming: 10 bases; junction bases outside the gene matches: 21. The CDR3 loop reads CATLEGLRRGASAFF. Here the CDR3 DNA reads TGTGCCACCCTAGAAGGATTGCGCAGGGGGGCGTCAGCTTTCTTT.

This chain joins TRBV15 and TRBJ2-1, with 7 bases fitting TRBD1. This CDR3 is 14 amino acids long. With V trimmed by 5 bases and J by 8 bases, 9 bases remained unmatched. CDR1 LNHNV and CDR2 YYDKDF come from the germline V gene (reference sequence). For the CDR3, the DNA is TGTGCCACCAGCCGAACCTCGACAGGGCATGAGCAGTTCTTC. Its translation: CATSRTSTGHEQFF.

The chain links TRBV11-2 to TRBJ2-7; no reliable D call. Near its end, the DNA agrees better with TRBJ2-4, so the J call may be wrong. Per germline, CDR1 SGHAT and CDR2 FQNNGV. This CDR3 contains 15 residues. DNA for the CDR3: TGTGCCAGCAGCACTATCGAGGTGTCCAAAAACATTCAGTACTTC. Protein sequence: CASSTIEVSKNIQYF.

CDR3: CASSMLKGGSGEQFF. The CDR3 DNA reads TGTGCCAGCAGCATGTTAAAGGGTGGATCCGGTGAGCAGTTCTTC. The rearrangement joins TRBV2 to TRBJ2-1, with D hard to call. Germline lookup yields CDR1 SNHLY and CDR2 FYNNEI. The CDR3 has 15 residues. The V end lost 6 bases, the J end lost 9 bases, and 21 bases lay between the germline ends. The whole variable domain, filled in from reference TRBV2 and TRBJ2-1, reads EPEVTQTPSHQVTQMGQEVILRCVPISNHLYFYWYRQILGQKVEFLVSFYNNEISEKSEIFDDQFSVERPDGSNFTLKIRSTKLEDSAMYFCASSMLKGGSGEQFFGPGTRLTVL.

This chain links TRBV24-1 with TRBJ2-3; D not certain. With 6 bases removed from V and 6 bases from J, the gap between germline ends came to 12 bases. This CDR3 comprises 13 residues. Per the germline V gene, CDR1 is KGHDR and CDR2 is SFDVKD. The CDR3 region has the DNA TGTGCCACCAGTTTAAGTTCACGGGATACGCAGTATTTT. Its protein product is CATSLSSRDTQYF.

The chain joins TRBV12-3 or TRBV12-4 to TRBJ2-2; 12 bases match TRBD2. The CDR3 totals 16 residues. The trim removed 9 bases at V and 7 bases at J, leaving 12 bases unmatched. The CDR3 nucleotides are TGTGCCAGTACCCTAAGGCGACTAGCGGGAGTCGGGGAGCTGTTTTTT. This gives the protein CASTLRRLAGVGELFF.

The V call is TRBV25-1, the J call TRBJ2-7; maybe TRBD2 (6 bases). V was clipped by 8 bases and J by 7 bases, with 18 bases between them. There are 13 residues in the CDR3. Germline lookup yields CDR1 MGHDK and CDR2 SYGVNS. In DNA form, the CDR3 reads TGTGCCAGCGGGGGACTCGATCGCGATGAGCAGTACTTC. Protein: CASGGLDRDEQYF.

The CDR3 loop is CASSKIRWGTYF. The CDR3 DNA sequence: TGTGCCAGCAGCAAAATCAGGTGGGGCACGTACTTC. This chain links TRBV21-1 with TRBJ2-5; the table's D call TRBD1 went unverified against the DNA. TRBV21-1 is termed a pseudogene. The CDR3 length is 12 residues.

The rearrangement links TRBV12-3 or TRBV12-4 to TRBJ1-2; TRBD1 aligns across 11 bases. The V gene end was trimmed by 4 bases and the J gene end by 0 bases; junction bases not matched to a gene: 10. This CDR3 has 18 residues. In DNA, the CDR3 is TGTGCCAGCAGTTGGGGGACAGGGGGACCCGTAGCTAACTATGGCTACACCTTC. Translation gives CASSWGTGGPVANYGYTF.

The chain is built from TRBV20-1 and TRBJ1-1; TRBD1 matches at 10 bases. CDR3 length equals 13 residues. Germline V gene lookup returns CDR1 DFQATT and CDR2 SNEGSKA (reference sequence). Trimming at V came to 3 bases and at J to 5 bases, leaving 3 bases not matched to a gene. CDR3 region: CSASVDRGTEAFF. CDR3 bases: TGCAGTGCTAGTGTGGACAGGGGGACTGAAGCTTTCTTT.

The V call is TRBV6-2 or TRBV6-3, the J call TRBJ1-5, with D possibly matching TRBD1 (5 bases). The V end was cut by 5 bases, the J end by 0 bases, with 20 bases between. The CDR3 extends over 18 amino acids. Germline V CDR1 and CDR2: MNHEY, SVGEGT. The CDR3 DNA is TGTGCCAGCAGTCCATTGGACACTAGACCTTATAGCAATCAGCCCCAGCATTTT. Its translation: CASSPLDTRPYSNQPQHF.

This clonotype was detected only once. The chain is built from TRBV28 and TRBJ2-5; the match to TRBD1 covers 7 bases. The CDR3 extends over 15 amino acids. The V gene's germline CDR1 is MDHEN and CDR2 SYDVKM. The trim removed 6 bases at V and 3 bases at J, leaving 10 bases unmatched. The CDR3: CASSWPGTVKETQYF. As DNA, the CDR3 is TGTGCCAGCAGCTGGCCCGGGACAGTAAAAGAGACCCAGTACTTC.

This clonotype was detected only a few times. This chain links TRBV11-2 with TRBJ2-5; 7 nucleotides match TRBD1. The CDR3 totals 17 residues. V was pared by 4 bases and J by 1 base, with 12 bases of the junction left unmatched. The germline V gene encodes CDR1 SGHAT and CDR2 FQNNGV. This CDR3 is CASSSRWDRESQETQYF. The DNA of the CDR3 is TGTGCCAGCAGCTCACGTTGGGACAGAGAGTCCCAAGAGACCCAGTACTTC.

The sample holds a few counts of this clonotype. This chain links TRBV29-1 with TRBJ2-1; D is undetermined. V lost 5 bases to trimming and J lost 4 bases, with 9 bases between them. The CDR3 spans 12 residues. Germline CDR1 is SQVTM and CDR2 is ANQGSEA. In DNA, the CDR3 is TGCAGCGTTTCCTCAAGATACAATGAGCAGTTCTTC. Its translation: CSVSSRYNEQFF.

This clonotype turned up a few times. The rearrangement uses TRBV6-1 and TRBJ2-7, with D perhaps TRBD1 or TRBD2 (5 bases each). V lost 3 bases, J lost 4 bases, and 10 bases lay in between. This CDR3 spans 13 amino acids. CDR1 and CDR2 (germline): MNHNS, SASEGT. The CDR3 here is CASSERGEYEQYF. CDR3 coding DNA: TGTGCCAGCAGTGAGAGGGGAGAATACGAGCAGTACTTC.

The V call is TRBV29-1, the J call TRBJ1-2; 8 positions match TRBD1. The germline CDR1 and CDR2 sequences are SQVTM and ANQGSEA. Losses at the gene ends were 1 base for V and 3 bases for J; bases not matched to a gene: 10. This CDR3 has 16 residues. The CDR3 sequence: CSVEGTGISRYYGYTF. The CDR3 DNA follows: TGCAGCGTTGAAGGGACAGGGATTTCCCGATACTATGGCTACACCTTC.

The gene calls are TRBV10-1 and TRBJ2-5, with TRBD2 matching over 7 bases. The germline V gene has CDR1 WNHNN and CDR2 SYGVQD (reference sequence). This CDR3 is built from 16 residues. J was trimmed by 1 base and V by 0 bases; bases with no gene match: 5. CDR3 amino acids: CASSESLRGIQETQYF. In nucleotides, the CDR3 is TGCGCCAGCAGTGAGTCCTTGCGGGGGATCCAAGAGACCCAGTACTTC.